Here is one TCR beta chain with its context. Its antigen is not identified. The data were taken from a study of a mutant IDH1 vaccine in newly diagnosed glioma. Whole-study context: Administration of eight vaccinations to patients took place in weeks 1, 3, 5, 7, 11, 15, 19, 23. Prior therapy was radiotherapy, temozolomide, or both; most received both.

Using immunoSEQ multiplex PCR, the repertoire was profiled, and TCRdb retains in-frame clones only, with some absent. The sample records some 130,000 clones, roughly 77% being singletons. Time point given: week 11, during vaccination. The study gave 300 ug of mutant IDH1 20-mer peptide per vaccine dose, with topical imiquimod. This specimen was PBMCs, taken from a glioma patient whose treatment included an IDH1 peptide vaccine. The receptor was derived from a man aged 35-49 years with glioma.

The CDR3, as DNA: TGTGCCAGCAGTTTGGGCAGGGAGAGCACTGAAGCTTTCTTT. Translated: CASSLGRESTEAFF. The gene calls are TRBV28 and TRBJ1-1, with a possible D match to TRBD1 (5 bases). CDR1 MDHEN and CDR2 SYDVKM come from the germline V gene. Trimming removed 3 bases from V and 4 bases from J, with 12 bases in between. The CDR3 contains 14 residues.